Listed below are T cell receptor beta chains from one sample, sequenced in a study of neurological immune-mediated disorders. TCRdb recomputed calls from the 5' RACE reads with MiXCR, one row per CDR3 protein. The sample yields about 48,000 distinct CDR3 sequences, about a quarter seen once. The sequencing sample was made of PBMCs. These receptors all come from a woman aged 70-85 years in good health. CDR3s include the opening cysteine and the closing phenylalanine or tryptophan. The order of the fields is V gene, J gene, clone size, D gene, CDR3 length, CDR3 DNA, CDR3 protein. The D gene is left open where the match is weak. Size is omitted from some rows. Given values are once, few, many or a class for expanded clones.

V: TRBV5-1
J: TRBJ1-2
size: -
D: -
length: 14
DNA: TGCGCCAGCAGCCCCAGTTGGAAGAACTATGGCTACACCTTC
CDR3: CASSPSWKNYGYTF

V: TRBV9
J: TRBJ2-1
size: once
D: -
length: 13
DNA: TGTGCCAGCAGCGCGGACACCTACAATGAGCAGTTCTTC
CDR3: CASSADTYNEQFF

V: TRBV15
J: TRBJ2-2
size: many
D: -
length: 13
DNA: TGTGCCACCAGCAGAGGTGACACCGGGGAGCTGTTTTTT
CDR3: CATSRGDTGELFF

V: TRBV6-2/TRBV6-3
J: TRBJ2-3
size: -
D: -
length: 14
DNA: TGTGCCAGCATTGACGGGGGGCCCACAGATACGCAGTATTTT
CDR3: CASIDGGPTDTQYF

V: TRBV5-1
J: TRBJ1-1
size: many
D: -
length: 14
DNA: TGCGCCAGCAGCCCGGGAGGCAGAAACACTGAAGCTTTCTTT
CDR3: CASSPGGRNTEAFF

V: TRBV4-3
J: TRBJ2-6
size: many
D: -
length: 22
DNA: TGCGCCAGCAGCCAAGATGTGGGGTTCAGGGGACACAGGGTTGATGGGGCCAACGTCCTGACTTTC
CDR3: CASSQDVGFRGHRVDGANVLTF

V: TRBV29-1
J: TRBJ2-1
size: many
D: TRBD2
length: 15
DNA: TGCAGCGTTGGATTGGGACTAGCGGGAGTTAGTGAGCAGTTCTTC
CDR3: CSVGLGLAGVSEQFF

V: TRBV28
J: TRBJ1-2
size: many
D: TRBD1
length: 14
DNA: TGTGCCAGCAGTTCGGGACAGAACTCCTATGGCTACACCTTC
CDR3: CASSSGQNSYGYTF

V: TRBV20-1
J: TRBJ2-5
size: -
D: TRBD1
length: 13
DNA: TGCAGTGCAACGGACAGGGGACAAGAGACCCAGTACTTC
CDR3: CSATDRGQETQYF

V: TRBV7-2
J: TRBJ2-3
size: -
D: TRBD2
length: 16
DNA: TGTGCCAGCAGCTCCTCCCGCGGGAGTGCCACAGATACGCAGTATTTT
CDR3: CASSSSRGSATDTQYF

V: TRBV3-1
J: TRBJ1-1
size: many
D: -
length: 14
DNA: TGTGCCAGCAGCCAAGATAGAGGGAACACTGAAGCTTTCTTT
CDR3: CASSQDRGNTEAFF

V: TRBV15
J: TRBJ2-3
size: -
D: TRBD2
length: 17
DNA: TGTGCCACCAGCAGACAATATAGCGGGGGGGCGTCTGATACGCAGTATTTT
CDR3: CATSRQYSGGASDTQYF

V: TRBV7-9
J: TRBJ2-1
size: medium-sized
D: -
length: 15
DNA: TGTGCCAGCAGCTTAGACGGGAGACCTTACAATGAGCAGTTCTTC
CDR3: CASSLDGRPYNEQFF